The source of this T cell receptor beta chain is a study of T cells in localized non-small cell lung cancer. The assay was immunoSEQ multiplex PCR, and TCRdb's table has in-frame clones only and misses some. The repertoire includes approximately 1,500 clones, around 26% of them detected once, and over 15% sits in the top ten. CDR1 is SGDLS, CDR2 YYNGEE, per germline. Trimming took 5 bases from V and 10 from J, leaving 13 bases between them. This CDR3 contains 12 residues. The source is a man aged 35-69 years with stage I lung adenocarcinoma. This specimen was lung tumor tissue, taken before any cancer treatment. The rearrangement uses TRBV9 and TRBJ2-1, with D possibly being TRBD1 (6 bases). The CDR3 nucleotides are TGTGCCAGCAGTCCACAGGGCTTCGAGCAGTTCTTC. This codes for CASSPQGFEQFF.